This T cell receptor (beta chain) is drawn from a study of blood T cell repertoires in COVID-19. Study in general: Samples came from the United States, Italy and Spain, spanning acute and convalescent COVID-19. PBMCs, B-cell-depleted T cells, or T cells provided the cDNA or gDNA that made up the material.

As processed by the authors: It was from reference gene primer amplification that nucleated cell counts were estimated. TCRdb's table, derived via immunoSEQ multiplex PCR, lists solely in-frame clones and lacks some. V and J calls and clone size are copied from that table; D and trimming were computed from the DNA. Seen here are over 250,000 clones, 70% to 90% observed once, and the top ten hold around 0.91%. Trimming took off 2 bases at V and 4 bases at J, with 16 bases between the two ends. Germline assignment: CDR1 SNHLY and CDR2 FYNNEI. The CDR3 runs 16 residues. The V call is TRBV2, the J call TRBJ2-3, with D tentatively TRBD2 (7 bases). Input material: peripheral blood. This TCR came from a woman aged 40 to 50 who had recovered from COVID-19. The CDR3 bases are TGTGCCAGCAGTGAATTGGGGGGGGCCCCCGCAGATACGCAGTATTTT. It translates to CASSELGGAPADTQYF.